A single sample gave rise to the 7 T cell receptor beta chains below, sequenced in a study of glioma-infiltrating T cells. TCR alpha and beta CDR3 regions were amplified from RNA using iRepertoire nested multiplex PCR. One entry per CDR3 protein, called by TCRdb with MiXCR from the multiplex PCR reads. The table lists around 350,000 distinct CDR3 sequences, roughly 41% of them singletons. Sequencing was done on a sample of glioma tissue, nonneoplastic brain tissue, or PBMCs (not recorded which). The receptors originated from a human donor with low-grade glioma or glioblastoma, undergoing nonglioma brain surgery, or in good health (not recorded which).

V is TRBV28 and J is TRBJ2-6; maybe TRBD1 (6 bases). The CDR3 spans 18 residues. The V gene's germline CDR1 is MDHEN and CDR2 SYDVKM. Trimming cost V 0 bases and J 12 bases, with 24 bases left between them. Written as DNA, the CDR3 is TGTGCCAGCAGTTTATGGGAACAGGGAGTGACCACGGGCCCCGTCCTGACTTTC. Translated, it gives CASSLWEQGVTTGPVLTF.

A few counts support this clonotype. This chain joins TRBV20-1 and TRBJ2-7; possibly TRBD1 for D (6 bases). The V gene's germline CDR1 is DFQATT and CDR2 SNEGSKA (reference sequence). Trimming stripped 6 bases from V and 3 bases from J, with 21 bases between. This CDR3 is built from 15 residues. The CDR3 spells CSATDTGHKLYEQYF. The CDR3 DNA sequence: TGCAGTGCGACTGATACGGGACACAAACTCTACGAGCAGTACTTC.

This clonotype was recorded a few times. The V and J genes are TRBV28 and TRBJ2-1; D is uncertain. Deletions cut 4 bases from V and 4 bases from J, with 14 bases between. Germline V gene data show CDR1 as MDHEN and CDR2 as SYDVKM. This CDR3 comprises 15 residues. This CDR3 is CASSYLRLTYNEQFF. Here the CDR3 DNA reads TGTGCCAGCAGTTACTTAAGGCTTACTTACAATGAGCAGTTCTTC.

V and J are TRBV20-1 and TRBJ1-1; a weak D match, TRBD1 (6 bases). The CDR3 extends over 14 amino acids. CDR1 is DFQATT, CDR2 SNEGSKA, per germline (reference sequence). Trimming removed 6 bases at V and 5 bases at J, with 19 bases between. In DNA, the CDR3 is TGCAGTGCGAGCTCCACAGGGAGAAGTACTGAAGCTTTCTTT. It yields the protein CSASSTGRSTEAFF.

To note about this clonotype: Likely a read error: the CDR3 ends without its conserved phenylalanine or tryptophan. This rearrangement joins TRBV4-1 to TRBJ2-1; TRBD2 agrees at 7 bases. The CDR3 consists of 15 residues. Germline values: CDR1 MGHRA, CDR2 YSYEKL. V gave up 5 bases and J gave up 7 bases; unmatched junction bases: 11. As DNA, the CDR3 is TGCGCCAGCAGCAAACTGGCTAGCGGAAGTAATGAGCAGTTCCTC. Protein sequence: CASSKLASGSNEQFL.

The V call is TRBV11-2, the J call TRBJ2-1; 10 bases align to TRBD2. CDR1 and CDR2 (germline): SGHAT, FQNNGV. V was clipped by 3 bases and J by 5 bases; unmatched bases: 7. There are 16 residues in the CDR3. The CDR3 nucleotides read TGTGCCAGCAGCTTTAATCGACTAGCGGGCAACAATGAGCAGTTCTTC. Translated: CASSFNRLAGNNEQFF.

As regards this clonotype: A much bigger clone sits one base away, suggesting this may be a read error. V gene TRBV15 combines with J gene TRBJ2-7; 12 bases line up with TRBD2. Germline V gives CDR1 LNHNV, CDR2 YYDKDF (reference sequence). The CDR3 has 16 residues. DNA for the CDR3: TGTGCCAGCAGCAGAGGACTAGCGGGGAACTCCTACGAGCAGTACTTC. It specifies CASSRGLAGNSYEQYF. Filled out from reference TRBV15 and TRBJ2-7, the complete variable domain reads DAMVIQNPRYQVTQFGKPVTLSCSQTLNHNVMYWYQQKSSQAPKLLFHYYDKDFNNEADTPDNFQSRRPNTSFCFLDIRSPGLGDTAMYLCASSRGLAGNSYEQYFGPGTRLTVT.